This T cell receptor (beta chain) was retrieved from a study of long-term antiretroviral therapy in people with HIV. Turning to this clone: Its specificity is unknown.

Samples were assayed with immunoSEQ v3.0 at survey level. Here immunoSEQ multiplex PCR was the method, and the copy in TCRdb shows in-frame clones only, minus some. The sample holds under 45,000 clones; more than 80% are singletons and the top ten take roughly 6.1%. Study-wide results and limits: Compared with controls, HIV repertoires showed narrower CDR3 length ranges.

Germline CDR1 reads SEHNR; CDR2 reads FQNEAQ (reference sequence). With 2 bases removed from V and 0 bases from J, the gap between germline ends came to 17 bases. There are 17 residues in the CDR3. J is TRBJ2-7 and V is TRBV7-9; perhaps TRBD1 as D (6 bases). The sequenced sample was unsorted PBMCs, obtained 3.1 years after starting antiretroviral therapy. The source of this sequence is a woman aged 45-65 years with HIV. This chain's CDR3 is CASSLFPGDTSSYEQYF. As DNA, the CDR3 is TGTGCCAGCAGCTTATTCCCAGGGGATACTAGCTCCTACGAGCAGTACTTC.